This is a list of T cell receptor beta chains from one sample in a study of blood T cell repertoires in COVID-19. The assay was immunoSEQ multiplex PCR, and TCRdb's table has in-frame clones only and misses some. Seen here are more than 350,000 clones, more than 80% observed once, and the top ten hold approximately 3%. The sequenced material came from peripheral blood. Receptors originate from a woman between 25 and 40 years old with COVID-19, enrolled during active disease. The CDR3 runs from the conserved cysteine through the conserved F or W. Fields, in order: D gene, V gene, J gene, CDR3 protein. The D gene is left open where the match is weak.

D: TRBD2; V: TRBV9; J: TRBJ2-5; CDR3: CASSPGGTTQETQYF
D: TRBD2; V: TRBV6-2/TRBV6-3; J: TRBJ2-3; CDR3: CASSPWTSGIEGLSTDTQYF
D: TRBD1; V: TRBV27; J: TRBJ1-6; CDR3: CASGKQGWMEPLHF
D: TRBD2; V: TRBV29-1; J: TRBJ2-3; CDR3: CSWSGGSSSTDTQYF
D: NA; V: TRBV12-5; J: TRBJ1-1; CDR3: CASGFDSDTEAFF
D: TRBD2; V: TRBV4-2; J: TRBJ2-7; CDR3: CASSQDRREHYVEQYF
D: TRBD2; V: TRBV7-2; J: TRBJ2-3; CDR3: CASSLVSGGTDTQYF
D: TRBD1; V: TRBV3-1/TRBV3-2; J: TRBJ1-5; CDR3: CASSQVTGGQPQHF
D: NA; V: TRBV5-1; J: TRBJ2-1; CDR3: CASSFQGFRSFEQFF
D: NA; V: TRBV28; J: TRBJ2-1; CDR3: CASSEGAGVGYNEQFF
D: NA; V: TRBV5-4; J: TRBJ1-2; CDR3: CASRNLFRRDGYTF
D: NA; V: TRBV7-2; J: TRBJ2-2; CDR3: CASSLFFVENTGELFF
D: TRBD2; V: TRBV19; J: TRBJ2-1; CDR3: CASSILTSGGGTEQFF
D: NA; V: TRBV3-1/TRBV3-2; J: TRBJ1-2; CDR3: CASSQLQGTYGYTF
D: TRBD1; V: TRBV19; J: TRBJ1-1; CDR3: CASTRQGANTEAFF
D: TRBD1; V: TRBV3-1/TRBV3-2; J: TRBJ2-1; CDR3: CASSMTGRRNEQFF
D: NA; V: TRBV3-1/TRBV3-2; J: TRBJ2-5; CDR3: CASSQDAGGTQYF
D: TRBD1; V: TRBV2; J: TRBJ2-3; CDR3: CASSEGTGGADTQYF
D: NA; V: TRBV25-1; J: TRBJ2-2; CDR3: CASSEYPAAGELFF
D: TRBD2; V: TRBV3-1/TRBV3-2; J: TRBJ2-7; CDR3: CASSSRTSGSYEQYF
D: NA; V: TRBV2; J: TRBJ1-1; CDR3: CASSADTNTEAFF
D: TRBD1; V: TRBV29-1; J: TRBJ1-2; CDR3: CSVEAGGPGDGYTF